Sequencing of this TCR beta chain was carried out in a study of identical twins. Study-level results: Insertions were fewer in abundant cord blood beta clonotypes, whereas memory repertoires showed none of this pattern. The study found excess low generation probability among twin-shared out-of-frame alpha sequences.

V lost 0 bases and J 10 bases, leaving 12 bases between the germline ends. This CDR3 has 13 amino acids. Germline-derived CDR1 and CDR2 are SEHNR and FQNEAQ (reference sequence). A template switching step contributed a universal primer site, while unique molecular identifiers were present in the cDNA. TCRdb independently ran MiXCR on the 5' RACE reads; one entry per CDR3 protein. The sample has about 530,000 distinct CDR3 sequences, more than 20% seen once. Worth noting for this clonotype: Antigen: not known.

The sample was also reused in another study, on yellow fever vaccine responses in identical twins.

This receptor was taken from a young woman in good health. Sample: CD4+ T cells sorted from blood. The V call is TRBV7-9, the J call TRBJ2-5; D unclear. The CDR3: CASSLARPMGQYF. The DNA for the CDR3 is TGTGCCAGCAGCTTAGCCCGCCCGATGGGCCAGTACTTC.